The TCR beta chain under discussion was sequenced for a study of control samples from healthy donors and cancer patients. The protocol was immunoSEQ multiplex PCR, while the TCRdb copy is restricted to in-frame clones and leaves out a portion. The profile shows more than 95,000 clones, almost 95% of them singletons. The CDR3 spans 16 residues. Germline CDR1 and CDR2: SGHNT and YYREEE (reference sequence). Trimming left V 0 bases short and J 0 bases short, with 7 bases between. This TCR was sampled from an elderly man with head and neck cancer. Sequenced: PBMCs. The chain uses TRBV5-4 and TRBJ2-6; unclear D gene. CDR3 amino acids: CASSLGRTSGANVLTF. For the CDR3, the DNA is TGTGCCAGCAGCTTGGGCAGGACCTCTGGGGCCAACGTCCTGACTTTC.